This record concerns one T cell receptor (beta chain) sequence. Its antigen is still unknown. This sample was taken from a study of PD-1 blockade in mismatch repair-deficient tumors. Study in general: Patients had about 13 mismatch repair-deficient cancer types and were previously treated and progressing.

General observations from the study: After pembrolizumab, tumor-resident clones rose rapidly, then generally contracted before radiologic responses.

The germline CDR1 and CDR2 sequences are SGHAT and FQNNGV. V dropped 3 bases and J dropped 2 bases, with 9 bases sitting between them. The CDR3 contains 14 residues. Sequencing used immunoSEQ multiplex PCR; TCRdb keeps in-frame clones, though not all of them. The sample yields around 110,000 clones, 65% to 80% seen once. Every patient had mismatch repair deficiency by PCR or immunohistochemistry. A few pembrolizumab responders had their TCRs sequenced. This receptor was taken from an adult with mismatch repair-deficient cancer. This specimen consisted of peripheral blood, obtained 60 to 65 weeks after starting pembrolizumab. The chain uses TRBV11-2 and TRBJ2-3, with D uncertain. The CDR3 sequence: CASSLGSFTDTQYF. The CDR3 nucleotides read TGTGCCAGCAGCTTGGGCAGCTTCACAGATACGCAGTATTTT. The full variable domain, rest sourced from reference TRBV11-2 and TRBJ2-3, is EAGVAQSPRYKIIEKRQSVAFWCNPISGHATLYWYQQILGQGPKLLIQFQNNGVVDDSQLPKDRFSAERLKGVDSTLKIQPAKLEDSAVYLCASSLGSFTDTQYFGPGTRLTVL.